What follows are 16 T cell receptor beta chains derived from one specimen sequenced in a study of cytotoxic CD8 clonotypes in ibrutinib-treated CLL. Using immunoSEQ multiplex PCR, the repertoire was profiled, and TCRdb retains in-frame clones only, with some absent. The sample holds about 160,000 clones, more than 75% seen once. The material sequenced was PBMCs, taken after 12 months of ibrutinib treatment. These receptors originate from a human donor with chronic lymphocytic leukemia.

The chain couples TRBV30 to TRBJ2-3; D not resolved. This CDR3 region has 13 residues. V lost 0 bases, J lost 2 bases, and 6 bases lay in between. Germline values: CDR1 GTSNPN, CDR2 SVGIG (reference sequence). Here the CDR3 reads CAWSVRLTDTQYF. CDR3 nucleotide sequence: TGTGCCTGGAGTGTACGCCTCACAGATACGCAGTATTTT.

This chain joins TRBV9 and TRBJ2-7; no clear D gene. The CDR3 covers 16 residues. Germline V gives CDR1 SGDLS, CDR2 YYNGEE. V lost 3 bases to trimming and J lost 5 bases, with 21 bases between them. The CDR3 region is CASSEPARAPSNEQYF. CDR3 in DNA: TGTGCCAGCAGCGAACCCGCTCGGGCCCCATCCAACGAGCAGTACTTC.

V gene TRBV11-2 combines with J gene TRBJ2-7, with D unclear. With 1 base removed from V and 3 bases from J, the gap between germline ends came to 4 bases. Germline V gene lookup returns CDR1 SGHAT and CDR2 FQNNGV. The CDR3 is 12 amino acids. The DNA of the CDR3 is TGTGCCAGCAGCTTAGTTGGCTACGAGCAGTACTTC. It encodes CASSLVGYEQYF. The full variable domain, rest sourced from reference TRBV11-2 and TRBJ2-7, is EAGVAQSPRYKIIEKRQSVAFWCNPISGHATLYWYQQILGQGPKLLIQFQNNGVVDDSQLPKDRFSAERLKGVDSTLKIQPAKLEDSAVYLCASSLVGYEQYFGPGTRLTVT.

The chain joins TRBV5-6 to TRBJ1-2; D ambiguous. The CDR3 loop spans 13 amino acids. Germline assignment: CDR1 SGHDT and CDR2 YYEEEE. V lost 5 bases, J lost 4 bases, and 12 bases lay in between. The CDR3 loop reads CASSQEMGYGYTF. CDR3 nucleotide sequence: TGTGCCAGCAGTCAAGAGATGGGCTATGGCTACACCTTC. Looking up the rest from reference TRBV5-6 and TRBJ1-2 gives the full variable domain: DAGVTQSPTHLIKTRGQQVTLRCSPKSGHDTVSWYQQALGQGPQFIFQYYEEEERQRGNFPDRFSGHQFPNYSSELNVNALLLGDSALYLCASSQEMGYGYTFGSGTRLTVV.

This rearrangement joins TRBV18 to TRBJ1-5, with a possible D match to TRBD1 (6 bases). Per germline, CDR1 KGHSH and CDR2 LQKENI. The CDR3 covers 14 residues. The ends were cut back, 0 bases at V and 6 bases at J, with 9 bases in the middle. CDR3 protein: CASSPPGGGQPQHF. In DNA form, the CDR3 reads TGTGCCAGCTCACCACCAGGGGGAGGTCAGCCCCAGCATTTT.

This chain links TRBV5-6 with TRBJ2-7; D is possibly TRBD2 (6 bases). CDR1 is SGHDT, CDR2 YYEEEE, per germline. The germline V and J ends were trimmed by 3 bases and 0 bases, with 13 bases remaining between them. The CDR3 extends over 15 amino acids. CDR3 in DNA: TGTGCCAGCAGCTCCGGGACTTTTGTCTCCTACGAGCAGTACTTC. Encoded protein: CASSSGTFVSYEQYF. The complete variable domain, with remaining parts taken from reference TRBV5-6 and TRBJ2-7, reads DAGVTQSPTHLIKTRGQQVTLRCSPKSGHDTVSWYQQALGQGPQFIFQYYEEEERQRGNFPDRFSGHQFPNYSSELNVNALLLGDSALYLCASSSGTFVSYEQYFGPGTRLTVT.

V and J are TRBV4-2 and TRBJ2-7, with D unresolved. V lost 0 bases, J lost 2 bases, and 11 bases lay in between. Germline CDR1 is LGHNA and CDR2 is YNFKEQ. The CDR3 runs to 15 residues. CDR3 amino acids: CASSQDFSLPYEQYF. The CDR3 DNA follows: TGTGCCAGCAGCCAAGATTTTTCCCTCCCCTACGAGCAGTACTTC.

V usage is TRBV2 and J usage is TRBJ2-1; possibly TRBD1 for D (6 bases). The CDR3 runs to 13 residues. V lost 5 bases and J lost 4, with 9 bases in between. Per the germline V gene, CDR1 is SNHLY and CDR2 is FYNNEI. The CDR3 region is CASSLGQYNEQFF. The DNA of the CDR3 is TGTGCCAGCAGTCTTGGACAGTACAATGAGCAGTTCTTC.

This chain links TRBV9 with TRBJ1-1, with D possibly TRBD1 on 5 matching bases. Per the germline V gene, CDR1 is SGDLS and CDR2 is YYNGEE. This CDR3 is 15 amino acids long. Trimming took 3 bases from V and 2 from J, leaving 14 bases between them. The CDR3 nucleotides are TGTGCCAGCAGCGCATACTCGGGGGAAAACACTGAAGCTTTCTTT. Translated: CASSAYSGENTEAFF.

In this sample, this clone turned up a few times. The V gene is TRBV28, the J gene TRBJ1-5; D might be TRBD1 (6 bases). The germline V gene encodes CDR1 MDHEN and CDR2 SYDVKM. The CDR3 contains 15 residues. V was clipped by 5 bases and J by 6 bases, with 17 bases between them. For the CDR3, the DNA is TGTGCCAGCAGTCCCGGATTACAGGGCACTCAGCCCCAGCATTTT. As protein: CASSPGLQGTQPQHF.

V gene TRBV28 combines with J gene TRBJ1-3, with D possibly TRBD1 on 5 matching bases. Germline-derived CDR1 and CDR2 are MDHEN and SYDVKM. The CDR3 runs 13 residues. V dropped 6 bases and J dropped 7 bases, with 13 bases sitting between them. The CDR3 DNA follows: TGTGCCAGCAGCCGGGGGGATGGGAACACCATATATTTT. It encodes CASSRGDGNTIYF.

This chain joins TRBV28 and TRBJ1-5; D is undetermined. The CDR3 has 15 amino acids. V was cut by 3 bases and J by 2 bases, with 11 bases left in between. Germline CDR1 MDHEN, CDR2 SYDVKM. The CDR3 DNA is TGTGCCAGCAGTTTTTGGACCGGGGGCAATCAGCCCCAGCATTTT. Translation gives CASSFWTGGNQPQHF.

In DNA, the CDR3 is TGTGCCAGCAGTCCGTCGGGGGGGCAAGATACGCAGTATTTT. Translation: CASSPSGGQDTQYF. The chain has TRBV6-4 and TRBJ2-3; 8 bases map to TRBD2. This CDR3 spans 14 amino acids. V shed 5 bases and J 5 bases; nucleotides not matched to a gene: 6. Germline CDR1 and CDR2: MRHNA and SNTAGT.

The CDR3 sequence is CASSEARSGANVLTF. The CDR3 DNA sequence: TGTGCCAGCAGTGAAGCGCGCTCCGGGGCCAACGTCCTGACTTTC. The chain uses TRBV2 and TRBJ2-6; D call uncertain. Germline CDR1 SNHLY, CDR2 FYNNEI. Trimming left V 0 bases short and J 4 bases short, with 7 bases between. CDR3 size: 15 residues.

The genes are TRBV4-3 and TRBJ2-7, with no clear D. CDR1 LGHNA and CDR2 YSLEER come from the germline V gene. The CDR3 has 12 residues. V was pared by 0 bases and J by 9 bases, with 9 bases between. The CDR3 here is CASSQDGTAQYF. The CDR3 region has the DNA TGCGCCAGCAGCCAAGATGGTACGGCGCAGTACTTC.

This clone was seen once. This chain uses TRBV2 with TRBJ2-2; 7 bases agree with TRBD1. CDR3 length: 14 amino acids. Losses at the gene ends were 7 bases for V and 4 bases for J; bases not matched to a gene: 6. CDR1 SNHLY and CDR2 FYNNEI come from the germline V gene. CDR3 sequence (DNA): TGTGCCAGCACTACAACAGGGGCCACCGGGGAGCTGTTTTTT. Translated: CASTTTGATGELFF. Supplemented by reference TRBV2 and TRBJ2-2, the full variable domain reads EPEVTQTPSHQVTQMGQEVILRCVPISNHLYFYWYRQILGQKVEFLVSFYNNEISEKSEIFDDQFSVERPDGSNFTLKIRSTKLEDSAMYFCASTTTGATGELFFGEGSRLTVL.